One and the same sample provided the 17 T cell receptor beta chains below, sequenced in a study of OX40 agonist ivuxolimab in advanced cancers. Profiling relied on immunoSEQ multiplex PCR, and the TCRdb table lists in-frame clones only, not all of them. The table shows approximately 70,000 clones, with roughly 84% occurring only once. The starting material was CD4+ or CD8+ T cells sorted from blood, obtained in a trial of the OX40 agonist ivuxolimab. The receptors were gathered from an adult with an advanced solid tumor such as melanoma, head and neck, liver or kidney cancer.

The chain carries TRBV27 and TRBJ2-1; D unresolved. The CDR3 loop spans 16 amino acids. Trimming stripped 5 bases from V and 0 bases from J, with 14 bases between. Germline assignment: CDR1 MNHEY and CDR2 SMNVEV (reference sequence). The CDR3 bases are TGTGCCAGCAGTCCGTTAGGGCAGAGCTCCTACAATGAGCAGTTCTTC. Translating gives CASSPLGQSSYNEQFF.

The CDR3 loop reads CASSSGQEETEAFF. In DNA, the CDR3 is TGCGCCAGCAGCTCCGGACAGGAGGAGACTGAAGCTTTCTTT. The chain employs TRBV5-1 and TRBJ1-1, with 7 bases identical to TRBD1. Per the germline V gene, CDR1 is SGHRS and CDR2 is YFSETQ. The CDR3 runs to 14 residues. The V segment lost 3 bases and the J segment 5 bases; nucleotides outside the gene matches: 7.

The sample holds a few counts of this clone. V gene TRBV19 combines with J gene TRBJ1-5; no clear D gene. The CDR3 covers 16 residues. Germline lookup yields CDR1 LNHDA and CDR2 SQIVND (reference sequence). Trimming left V 3 bases short and J 5 bases short, with 17 bases between. In nucleotides, the CDR3 is TGTGCCAGTAGTATTGAGGGATCGGGCAGGCATCAGCCCCAGCATTTT. Protein product: CASSIEGSGRHQPQHF.

The chain is built from TRBV7-2 and TRBJ2-5, with 7 nucleotides matching TRBD1. V gave up 5 bases and J gave up 12 bases; unmatched junction bases: 12. The CDR3 is made up of 13 amino acids. The germline V gene encodes CDR1 SGHTA and CDR2 FQGNSA. CDR3 residues: CASSVGQALQKYF. CDR3 DNA: TGTGCCAGCAGCGTAGGACAGGCCCTGCAAAAGTACTTC.

The chain uses TRBV7-2 and TRBJ1-1, with a weak D call TRBD1 (5 bases). Germline loops: CDR1 SGHTA, CDR2 FQGNSA. Trimming shortened V by 5 bases and J by 4 bases, and 14 bases separated the two germline ends. The CDR3 spans 14 residues. The CDR3 bases are TGTGCCAGCAGCCTTCTTGGGGGGTCCACTGAAGCTTTCTTT. It yields the protein CASSLLGGSTEAFF.

V is TRBV6-1 and J is TRBJ2-2; D may correspond to TRBD1 or TRBD2 (6 bases each). This CDR3 has 14 amino acids. V shed 7 bases and J shed 2 bases, with 11 bases lying between them. Germline lookup yields CDR1 MNHNS and CDR2 SASEGT. The CDR3 spells CASIGGRNTGELFF. The DNA of the CDR3 is TGTGCCAGCATTGGGGGGCGTAACACCGGGGAGCTGTTTTTT.

The chain links TRBV29-1 to TRBJ1-4; D uncertain. CDR1 and CDR2 from the germline V gene are SQVTM and ANQGSEA. V was pared by 4 bases and J by 1 base, with 7 bases between. The CDR3 sequence is 13 residues long. The CDR3: CSVGWGTNEKLFF. For the CDR3, the DNA is TGCAGCGTTGGTTGGGGAACTAATGAAAAACTGTTTTTT.

J is TRBJ1-1 and V is TRBV18; no clear D. V gave up 3 bases and J gave up 0 bases, with 11 bases separating them. This CDR3 region has 15 residues. Germline CDR1 is KGHSH and CDR2 is LQKENI. The DNA of the CDR3 is TGTGCCAGCTCACCTACGCAAGGTTTGAACACTGAAGCTTTCTTT. It yields the protein CASSPTQGLNTEAFF.

This clone has only one observation. V usage is TRBV25-1 and J usage is TRBJ2-3; 8 nucleotides align to TRBD2. CDR3 size: 17 residues. V was clipped by 4 bases and J by 6 bases; unmatched bases: 15. Germline V gene sequence: CDR1 MGHDK, CDR2 SYGVNS. The CDR3: CASSGSLAGPASDTQYF. In DNA, the CDR3 is TGTGCCAGCAGTGGATCCTTAGCGGGACCCGCCTCTGATACGCAGTATTTT.

This clone came up a few times. The chain recombines TRBV11-3 with TRBJ2-3; 7 bases are a match to TRBD2. CDR3 size: 14 residues. J was trimmed by 5 bases and V by 1 base; bases with no gene match: 3. CDR1 and CDR2 from the germline V gene are SGHNT and YENEEA. CDR3 coding DNA: TGTGCCAGCAGCTTAGCGGCGGGAGTAGATACGCAGTATTTT. Its protein product is CASSLAAGVDTQYF.

The chain carries TRBV4-1 and TRBJ2-4; D is undetermined. V lost 1 base and J lost 0, with 7 bases in between. This CDR3 spans 15 amino acids. Germline V lookup: CDR1 MGHRA, CDR2 YSYEKL. The CDR3 DNA reads as TGCGCCAGCAGCCAAGCCTGGACAGCCAAAAACATTCAGTACTTC. Encoded protein: CASSQAWTAKNIQYF.

The chain is built from TRBV16 and TRBJ1-5; no clear D gene. The germline CDR1 and CDR2 sequences are KGHSY and FQNENV. V lost 0 bases to trimming and J lost 0 bases, with 6 bases between them. CDR3 length: 15 amino acids. The CDR3 sequence: CASSQSYDSNQPQHF. CDR3 nucleotide sequence: TGTGCCAGCAGCCAATCGTACGATAGCAATCAGCCCCAGCATTTT.

V is TRBV6-1 and J is TRBJ2-7; TRBD1 agrees at 8 bases. CDR1 MNHNS and CDR2 SASEGT come from the germline V gene. The CDR3 consists of 12 residues. J lost 9 bases, V lost 1 base, and 2 bases had no gene match. CDR3 sequence (DNA): TGTGCCAGCAGTGAAGGGGACAGGTTGCAGTACTTC. As protein: CASSEGDRLQYF.

The V and J genes are TRBV5-4 and TRBJ1-6; 9 nucleotides match TRBD1. CDR1 and CDR2 (germline): SGHNT, YYREEE (reference sequence). The CDR3 totals 15 residues. The ends lost 3 bases at V and 9 bases at J; junction bases unmatched: 7. This chain's CDR3 is CASSSDRGSGSPLHF. The CDR3 nucleotides are TGTGCCAGCAGCTCAGACAGGGGGTCGGGTTCACCCCTCCACTTT.

This clone was observed a handful of times. The identical CDR3 is also encoded by other nucleotide sequences in the sample. The chain recombines TRBV6-1 with TRBJ1-5; D remains unclear. The CDR3 totals 13 residues. Trimming left V 4 bases short and J 5 bases short, with 9 bases between. Germline V gives CDR1 MNHNS, CDR2 SASEGT. CDR3 residues: CASSGSRDQPQHF. DNA for the CDR3: TGTGCCAGCAGTGGCTCTCGCGATCAGCCCCAGCATTTT.

The gene calls are TRBV6-5 and TRBJ2-7; no clear D gene. CDR1 and CDR2 from the germline V gene are MNHEY and SVGAGI. CDR3 length: 13 amino acids. V was clipped by 4 bases and J by 6 bases, with 13 bases between them. CDR3 region: CASSSTGLGEQYF. The CDR3 region has the DNA TGTGCCAGCAGTTCGACGGGTCTAGGCGAGCAGTACTTC.

J is TRBJ2-1 and V is TRBV11-2, with 10 bases matching TRBD1. In germline, CDR1 is SGHAT, CDR2 FQNNGV. The CDR3 length is 15 residues. With V trimmed by 4 bases and J by 3 bases, 3 bases remained unmatched. The CDR3, as DNA: TGTGCCAGCAGCTCCGGGACAGGGGTCTACAATGAGCAGTTCTTC. As protein: CASSSGTGVYNEQFF.